The subject of this entry is one T cell receptor beta chain. Its specificity is not known. These data originate in a study of T-cell memory formation after mild COVID-19. Study-level findings and limits: Among clones contracting day 15 to 85, CD4/CD8 was balanced, whereas later expanders leaned CD4+.

Using its own MiXCR run on the 5' RACE reads, TCRdb lists one record per CDR3 protein. The sample yields about 110,000 distinct CDR3 sequences, over 15% seen once. CDR1 SGHAT and CDR2 FQNNGV come from the germline V gene. The ends were cut back, 3 bases at V and 7 bases at J, with 11 bases in the middle. The CDR3 totals 13 residues. The source is a young man who had mild COVID-19 (a few samples of this study predate the infection). Cell type and time point are not known. The chain is built from TRBV11-2 and TRBJ2-3, with unresolved D. Material for sequencing was PBMCs or a T cell subset sorted from them (not recorded which). CDR3: CASSLAQRHTQYF. CDR3 nucleotide sequence: TGTGCCAGCAGCTTGGCGCAAAGACATACGCAGTATTTT.